This TCR beta chain was found in a study of shared clonotypes between healthy human individuals. Germline V CDR1 and CDR2: LNHDA, SQIVND (reference sequence). The CDR3 is made up of 15 amino acids. V was pared by 7 bases and J by 3 bases, with 8 bases of the junction left unmatched. In regard to this clone: Its matching antigen is unknown.

General observations from the study: The study drew on few donors, limiting represented genetic and exposure-history diversity.

Only in-frame clones appear in the TCRdb table, and some are missing; sequencing was by immunoSEQ multiplex PCR. The sample yields about half a million clones, about 85% seen once. Extraction of genomic DNA in unsorted samples used 86 million or so PBMCs. This chain links TRBV19 with TRBJ1-5, with TRBD1 matching over 8 bases. Input material: PBMCs. The sequence was obtained from a woman in her thirties or forties in good health. Some clones in this sample may be carry-over from other donors' samples. The CDR3: CASTWTGPDNQPQHF. In DNA, the CDR3 is TGTGCCAGTACATGGACAGGGCCCGACAATCAGCCCCAGCATTTT. Complete variable domain (other parts from reference TRBV19 and TRBJ1-5): DGGITQSPKYLFRKEGQNVTLSCEQNLNHDAMYWYRQDPGQGLRLIYYSQIVNDFQKGDIAEGYSVSREKKESFPLTVTSAQKNPTAFYLCASTWTGPDNQPQHFGDGTRLSIL.